This T cell receptor (beta chain) was found in a study of cytomegalovirus exposure and HLA in healthy donors. Findings of the study overall: Association with HLA alleles at 0.05 false discovery rate was found for around 17,000 TCR beta sequences in a later analysis. A few chains tied to CMV proved CMV antigen-specific in vitro. Among the sequence variants, a highly shared cluster was likely an artifact of sequencing.

Worth noting for this clone: Its antigen is still unknown.

There are 14 residues in the CDR3. Germline V gene lookup returns CDR1 SGHRS and CDR2 YFSETQ. V lost 4 bases and J 1 base, leaving 11 bases between the germline ends. The study ran its PCR with 60 Vbeta and 13 Jbeta primers. Libraries were prepared by immunoSEQ multiplex PCR; TCRdb keeps only in-frame clonotypes and omits some of them. Of 150,000 to 200,000 clones in the sample, around 86% were seen once. This sequence was found in a man aged 50 to 60 in good health and CMV-seropositive. The chain is built from TRBV5-1 and TRBJ2-5, with D perhaps TRBD1 (6 bases). Sequencing input: PBMCs. CDR3 sequence: CASSRQAFQETQYF. CDR3 in DNA: TGCGCCAGCAGCAGACAGGCGTTCCAAGAGACCCAGTACTTC. The full variable domain, in which reference TRBV5-1 and TRBJ2-5 provide the parts outside the CDR3, is KAGVTQTPRYLIKTRGQQVTLSCSPISGHRSVSWYQQTPGQGLQFLFEYFSETQRNKGNFPGRFSGRQFSNSRSEMNVSTLELGDSALYLCASSRQAFQETQYFGPGTRLLVL.